This TCR beta chain came from a study of persistence of HIV-infected CD4 T cells. An overlapping HIV-1 Gag peptide pool stimulated these cells at 0.95 to 1 ug/peptide/mL. CD40L/CD69 double-negative CD45RO-high memory CD4+ T cells were collected. Donors had undetectable plasma HIV-1 RNA, under 50 copies/mL, for 4+ years. With 5 bases removed from V and 7 bases from J, the gap between germline ends came to 17 bases. The CDR3 contains 13 residues. The germline V gene has CDR1 SQVTM and CDR2 ANQGSEA. In regard to this clone: What it recognizes is unknown.

The immunoSEQ assay was version 4, run in survey mode. TCRdb's table, derived via immunoSEQ multiplex PCR, lists solely in-frame clones and lacks some. In the table there are about 60,000 clones, roughly 75% of which are singletons. The sequence came from an adult man with HIV who was CMV-seropositive. Sequenced material: CD4+ T cells sorted from PBMCs after approximately 19-hour stimulation, taken from a patient who received antiretroviral therapy. This sequence joins TRBV29-1 and TRBJ1-1, with D unclear. The CDR3 spells CSVLGLGSSEAFF. The CDR3 nucleotides read TGCAGCGTTTTAGGACTCGGGAGTAGTGAAGCTTTCTTT.